This T cell receptor (beta chain) is drawn from a study of blood T cell repertoires in COVID-19. Study overall: Samples taken during acute and convalescent COVID-19 were collected in the United States, Italy and Spain. T cells, B-cell-depleted T cells, or PBMCs provided the cDNA or gDNA that served as material.

The CDR3 spans 14 residues. The germline V and J ends were trimmed by 4 bases and 2 bases, with 11 bases remaining between them. Germline V gene sequence: CDR1 MNHEY, CDR2 SVGAGI. The authors' processing: Nucleated cell number was recorded as an estimate derived from reference gene primer amplification. TCRdb keeps only in-frame clones here, not all; method: immunoSEQ multiplex PCR. V and J calls and clone size follow that table, whereas D and trimming were derived from the DNA. The data show about 120,000 clones, 80% to 90% seen once. Sample: peripheral blood. This TCR was recovered from a human donor with acute or convalescent COVID-19. The donor label of this sample is uncertain. The chain joins TRBV6-5 to TRBJ1-2; no clear D. The CDR3 region has the DNA TGTGCCAGCAGTTCCCGACTTTCCAACTATGGCTACACCTTC. Translated, it gives CASSSRLSNYGYTF.